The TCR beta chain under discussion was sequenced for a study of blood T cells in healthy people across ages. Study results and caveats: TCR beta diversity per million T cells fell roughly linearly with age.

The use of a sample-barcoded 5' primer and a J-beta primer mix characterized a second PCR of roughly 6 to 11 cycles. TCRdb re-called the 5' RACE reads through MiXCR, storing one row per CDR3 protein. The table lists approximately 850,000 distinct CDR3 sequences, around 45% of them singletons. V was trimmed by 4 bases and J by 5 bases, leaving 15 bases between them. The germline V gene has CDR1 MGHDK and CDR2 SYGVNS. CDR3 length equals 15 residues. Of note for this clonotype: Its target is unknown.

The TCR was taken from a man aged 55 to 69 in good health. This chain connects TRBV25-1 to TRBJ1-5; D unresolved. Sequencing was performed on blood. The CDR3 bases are TGTGCCAGCAGTGGAGGCCTGCAATGTCATCAGCCCCAGCATTTT. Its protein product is CASSGGLQCHQPQHF.